Each of the 32 T cell receptor beta chains below was sequenced from the same sample in a study of T cell responses to AZD1222 COVID-19 vaccine. The table came from immunoSEQ multiplex PCR; TCRdb's copy has only in-frame clones and leaves some out. The sample holds about 120,000 clones, 75% to 85% seen once. This specimen was peripheral blood, taken 28 days after the second AZD1222 dose. Source of these receptors: an adult who received the AZD1222 COVID-19 vaccine.

V and J are TRBV4-3 and TRBJ2-3; 9 nucleotides agree with TRBD2. This CDR3 is 16 amino acids long. Per the germline V gene, CDR1 is LGHNA and CDR2 is YSLEER. V trimming: 4 bases; J trimming: 1 base; junction bases outside the gene matches: 6. This chain's CDR3 is CASSPGASGGTDTQYF. The CDR3 bases are TGCGCCAGCAGCCCCGGCGCTAGCGGGGGCACAGATACGCAGTATTTT.

The chain has TRBV1 and TRBJ2-1; the listed D gene, TRBD2, was not tested against the DNA. TRBV1 is a pseudogene. The CDR3 is made up of 17 amino acids. CDR3 sequence (DNA): TGCACCAGCAGCCAACCCAATGCGGGGGGGCTTCTCGATGAGCAGTTCTTC. Translation: CTSSQPNAGGLLDEQFF.

CDR3 sequence (DNA): TGTGCCACCAGCAGAGGCCCGACAGGGGCCTACACTGAAGCTTTCTTT. Translating gives CATSRGPTGAYTEAFF. This chain connects TRBV15 to TRBJ1-1; the match to TRBD1 covers 8 bases. This CDR3 has 16 amino acids. The germline CDR1 and CDR2 sequences are LNHNV and YYDKDF (reference sequence). The V gene end was trimmed by 1 base and the J gene end by 3 bases; junction bases not matched to a gene: 7.

The V and J genes are TRBV11-1 and TRBJ1-3, with a possible D match to TRBD1 (5 bases). The CDR3 consists of 15 residues. V was clipped by 5 bases and J by 0 bases, with 11 bases between them. CDR1 and CDR2 from the germline V gene are SGHAT and FQDESV (reference sequence). Here the CDR3 DNA reads TGTGCCAGCAGCCGGGACCGGAGCTCTGGAAACACCATATATTTT. Translated, it gives CASSRDRSSGNTIYF.

Concerning this clone itself: This sample also contains other DNA sequences that code for the same CDR3. The CDR3 sequence is CASSLVAENTEAFF. The CDR3 region has the DNA TGCGCCAGCAGCTTGGTTGCGGAGAACACTGAAGCTTTCTTT. The chain recombines TRBV5-1 with TRBJ1-1; D gene uncertain. The CDR3 runs 14 residues. V shed 0 bases and J shed 1 base, with 7 bases lying between them. Looked up from germline, CDR1 is SGHRS and CDR2 is YFSETQ.

The gene calls are TRBV21-1 and TRBJ1-2; the table assigns TRBD1, which was not confirmed against the DNA. TRBV21-1 is listed as a pseudogene. This CDR3 is built from 16 residues. CDR3 protein: CASSRQDLHRVRGYTF. CDR3 nucleotide sequence: TGTGCCAGCAGCAGACAAGACCTACACAGGGTTCGTGGCTACACCTTC.

CDR3 amino acids: CASRLDRPGGELFF. The CDR3 nucleotides read TGTGCCAGCAGATTGGACAGACCGGGCGGGGAGCTGTTTTTT. The rearrangement uses TRBV7-6 and TRBJ2-2; TRBD1 is a possible D gene (6 bases). Germline V gives CDR1 SGHVS, CDR2 FNYEAQ. V lost 6 bases and J lost 7, with 15 bases in between. The CDR3 extends over 14 amino acids.

The gene calls are TRBV7-8 and TRBJ1-1; possibly TRBD1 for D (5 bases). V gave up 2 bases and J gave up 4 bases, with 5 bases separating them. The length of the CDR3 is 12 residues. The germline gives CDR1 SGHVS, CDR2 FQNEAQ. The CDR3 protein is CASSLRGTEAFF. The CDR3 region has the DNA TGTGCCAGCAGCTTAAGGGGCACTGAAGCTTTCTTT.

The CDR3 reads CASSFSGYGYTF. CDR3 coding DNA: TGTGCCAGCAGCTTCTCCGGGTATGGCTACACCTTC. J is TRBJ1-2 and V is TRBV11-3; D unclear. The CDR3 is 12 amino acids. The germline V and J ends were trimmed by 3 bases and 5 bases, with 7 bases remaining between them. Germline V gene sequence: CDR1 SGHNT, CDR2 YENEEA.

V and J are TRBV2 and TRBJ2-5; TRBD2 matches at 7 bases. V lost 4 bases and J lost 4; bases outside the gene matches: 9. The germline CDR1 and CDR2 sequences are SNHLY and FYNNEI. This CDR3 contains 15 residues. The CDR3 loop reads CASSGVSGRRETQYF. The CDR3 DNA follows: TGTGCCAGCAGTGGGGTATCCGGGAGGCGAGAGACCCAGTACTTC.

This chain links TRBV5-1 with TRBJ2-1, with 9 bases identical to TRBD2. CDR3 size: 15 residues. Germline CDR1 is SGHRS and CDR2 is YFSETQ. Trimming removed 5 bases from V and 4 bases from J; junction bases left unmatched: 7. The CDR3 nucleotides read TGCGCCAGCAGTCGGCTAGCGGGGTCTTACAATGAGCAGTTCTTC. It encodes CASSRLAGSYNEQFF. Using reference TRBV5-1 and TRBJ2-1 for the parts outside the CDR3, the full variable domain is KAGVTQTPRYLIKTRGQQVTLSCSPISGHRSVSWYQQTPGQGLQFLFEYFSETQRNKGNFPGRFSGRQFSNSRSEMNVSTLELGDSALYLCASSRLAGSYNEQFFGPGTRLTVL.

This sequence joins TRBV10-3 and TRBJ1-2; TRBD1 matches at 7 bases. CDR3 size: 16 residues. With 0 bases clipped from V and 4 bases from J, the junction kept 8 bases outside the gene matches. CDR1 is ENHRY and CDR2 is SYGVKD in the germline V gene. CDR3 nucleotides: TGTGCCATCAGTGAGTCGAGTAGGACAGGAACCTATGGCTACACCTTC. Protein product: CAISESSRTGTYGYTF.

The chain employs TRBV10-3 and TRBJ1-6; the D gene is possibly TRBD1 (5 bases). The CDR3 contains 14 residues. Germline CDR1 and CDR2: ENHRY and SYGVKD. V was shortened by 2 bases and J by 3 bases, with 5 bases between the two germline ends. CDR3 sequence reads: CAISEQGYNSPLHF. DNA for the CDR3: TGTGCCATCAGTGAGCAGGGCTATAATTCACCCCTCCACTTT.

The chain combines TRBV7-2 with TRBJ2-3; TRBD2 aligns across 7 bases. Germline lookup yields CDR1 SGHTA and CDR2 FQGNSA. J lost 4 bases, V lost 0 bases, and 4 bases had no gene match. This CDR3 has 15 amino acids. Here the CDR3 reads CASSLARTSADTQYF. The CDR3 DNA reads TGTGCCAGCAGCTTAGCGCGGACTAGTGCAGATACGCAGTATTTT.

V gene TRBV7-6 combines with J gene TRBJ1-4; no definite D call. The length of the CDR3 is 16 residues. Germline V gene data show CDR1 as SGHVS and CDR2 as FNYEAQ. V lost 9 bases, J lost 1 base, and 18 bases lay in between. The DNA of the CDR3 is TGTGCCAGTACCCCCGGCGGAGGGTTAACTAATGAAAAACTGTTTTTT. Amino acid sequence: CASTPGGGLTNEKLFF. The whole variable domain, filled in from reference TRBV7-6 and TRBJ1-4, reads GAGVSQSPRYKVTKRGQDVALRCDPISGHVSLYWYRQALGQGPEFLTYFNYEAQQDKSGLPNDRFSAERPEGSISTLTIQRTEQRDSAMYRCASTPGGGLTNEKLFFGSGTQLSVL.

The chain carries TRBV24-1 and TRBJ2-2; 7 nucleotides agree with TRBD1. The CDR3 length is 14 residues. V trimming: 7 bases; J trimming: 5 bases; junction bases outside the gene matches: 6. CDR1 is KGHDR and CDR2 is SFDVKD in the germline V gene. The CDR3, as DNA: TGTGCCACCAGCCGGGACAGCCCAACCGGGGAGCTGTTTTTT. Amino acid sequence: CATSRDSPTGELFF.

This chain connects TRBV19 to TRBJ1-5; D may be TRBD1 (6 bases). Trimming pared 5 bases from V and 9 bases from J, leaving 20 bases between. The CDR3 has 15 residues. Germline V gives CDR1 LNHDA, CDR2 SQIVND (reference sequence). CDR3 in DNA: TGTGCCAGTAGTGATCTCAGGGGTGAGCTCGGGCCCCAGCATTTT. Translation gives CASSDLRGELGPQHF.

This clone was detected a few times. The junction departs from germline at one end; a sequencing error may be responsible. V and J are TRBV2 and TRBJ1-4, with D uncertain. This CDR3 has 12 residues. Germline V lookup: CDR1 SNHLY, CDR2 FYNNEI. Written as DNA, the CDR3 is TGTGCCAGCAGTGCTTACGGCGCCGAACACCTTTTT. As protein: CASSAYGAEHLF.

This rearrangement joins TRBV28 to TRBJ1-2, with TRBD1 as a possible D gene (5 bases). This CDR3 is 15 amino acids long. Trimming stripped 5 bases from V and 0 bases from J, with 13 bases between. In germline, CDR1 is MDHEN, CDR2 SYDVKM. CDR3 bases: TGTGCCAGCAGTATAGCCTCCAGGGCTAACTATGGCTACACCTTC. Amino acid sequence: CASSIASRANYGYTF.

CDR3 sequence: CASSPGTAGDPTLLVHGYTF. The CDR3 nucleotides read TGTGCCAGTAGTCCCGGAACCGCAGGGGACCCCACTCTACTAGTCCATGGCTACACCTTC. The rearrangement joins TRBV19 to TRBJ1-2, with D possibly matching TRBD1 (6 bases). Trimming took 5 bases from V and 6 from J, leaving 34 bases between them. CDR3 length: 20 residues. Germline V CDR1 and CDR2: LNHDA, SQIVND (reference sequence).

The chain links TRBV27 to TRBJ1-2; tentative D call: TRBD1 (6 bases). Trimming took off 5 bases at V and 2 bases at J, with 15 bases between the two ends. The V gene's germline CDR1 is MNHEY and CDR2 SMNVEV (reference sequence). The CDR3 runs 15 residues. The CDR3 protein is CASSDGGRTNYGYTF. DNA of the CDR3: TGTGCCAGCAGTGACGGGGGCAGGACAAACTATGGCTACACCTTC.

The rearrangement joins TRBV10-2 to TRBJ2-3; D gene uncertain. The ends were cut back, 6 bases at V and 0 bases at J, with 4 bases in the middle. Germline V gene lookup returns CDR1 WSHSY and CDR2 SAAADI. The length of the CDR3 is 12 residues. CDR3 sequence reads: CASRASTDTQYF. DNA of the CDR3: TGCGCCAGCAGAGCTAGCACAGATACGCAGTATTTT.

The rearrangement joins TRBV4-2 to TRBJ1-1; D not certain. Per the germline V gene, CDR1 is LGHNA and CDR2 is YNFKEQ. The CDR3 has 14 amino acids. V was shortened by 4 bases and J by 11 bases, with 20 bases between the two germline ends. The CDR3 protein is CASSPEVSEPWAFF. CDR3 nucleotides: TGTGCCAGCAGCCCAGAGGTCTCGGAACCATGGGCTTTCTTT.

The V gene is TRBV11-2, the J gene TRBJ1-1, with D unclear. The CDR3 covers 15 residues. With 1 base removed from V and 0 bases from J, the gap between germline ends came to 9 bases. CDR1 is SGHAT, CDR2 FQNNGV, per germline. For the CDR3, the DNA is TGTGCCAGCAGCTTAGCGGCAGTTATGAACACTGAAGCTTTCTTT. This encodes CASSLAAVMNTEAFF.

The rearrangement uses TRBV4-3 and TRBJ2-3; 7 bases are shared with TRBD2. Germline-derived CDR1 and CDR2 are LGHNA and YSLEER. Unmatched junction bases numbered 5, after V lost 5 bases and J lost 0 bases. The CDR3 is 15 residues long. The CDR3 region has the DNA TGCGCCAGCAGCTCGCGGGGGATAAGCACAGATACGCAGTATTTT. Its translation: CASSSRGISTDTQYF.

This clone was counted once. The chain is built from TRBV18 and TRBJ2-5; 11 nucleotides agree with TRBD2. CDR3 length: 14 amino acids. J was trimmed by 2 bases and V by 6 bases; bases with no gene match: 2. The germline V gene encodes CDR1 KGHSH and CDR2 LQKENI. This CDR3 reads CASSPSGGQETQYF. CDR3 bases: TGTGCCAGCTCCCCTAGCGGGGGGCAAGAGACCCAGTACTTC.

The rearrangement links TRBV27 to TRBJ1-2; 8 bases align to TRBD1. The junction had 14 bases not matched to a gene; V was cut back by 5 bases and J by 6 bases. The germline gives CDR1 MNHEY, CDR2 SMNVEV (reference sequence). The CDR3 extends over 16 amino acids. The CDR3 sequence is CASSPGQGGMRHGYTF. The CDR3 DNA follows: TGTGCCAGCAGTCCTGGACAGGGCGGGATGAGGCATGGCTACACCTTC.

The chain carries TRBV9 and TRBJ1-6, with D hard to call. The CDR3 is 13 residues long. V dropped 0 bases and J dropped 8 bases, with 6 bases sitting between them. Per the germline V gene, CDR1 is SGDLS and CDR2 is YYNGEE. CDR3 in amino acids: CASSVEVDSPLHF. The CDR3 DNA reads TGTGCCAGCAGCGTAGAAGTGGATTCACCCCTCCACTTT.

This clone was found a few times. The gene calls are TRBV30 and TRBJ1-5; 7 positions match TRBD1. Germline lookup yields CDR1 GTSNPN and CDR2 SVGIG (reference sequence). This CDR3 spans 14 amino acids. Trimming cost V 0 bases and J 4 bases; bases outside gene matches: 3. CDR3 DNA sequence: TGTGCCTGGAGTGTACAGGGGAGGAATCAGCCCCAGCATTTT. Protein sequence: CAWSVQGRNQPQHF.

This CDR3 is CASSLGAGSLGMNTEAFF. The CDR3 DNA sequence: TGTGCCAGCAGTTTAGGGGCTGGGAGCCTAGGCATGAACACTGAAGCTTTCTTT. The chain combines TRBV6-2 or TRBV6-3 with TRBJ1-1; D possibly corresponds to TRBD1 (5 bases). V was shortened by 4 bases and J by 0 bases, with 21 bases between the two germline ends. CDR1 and CDR2 from the germline V gene are MNHEY and SVGEGT. CDR3 length: 18 amino acids.

This clone was picked up one time. V and J are TRBV7-2 and TRBJ2-3; TRBD1 matches 12 bases. Germline V gene data show CDR1 as SGHTA and CDR2 as FQGNSA. The ends lost 4 bases at V and 10 bases at J; junction bases unmatched: 6. The CDR3 totals 14 residues. The chain's CDR3 is CASSSGTGGPSQYF. DNA of the CDR3: TGTGCCAGCAGCTCCGGGACAGGGGGCCCTTCGCAGTATTTT.

The table lists this clone with a few counts. V and J are TRBV29-1 and TRBJ1-2; no firm D call. Per germline, CDR1 SQVTM and CDR2 ANQGSEA. This CDR3 comprises 12 residues. V lost 3 bases and J lost 2, with 7 bases in between. Here the CDR3 reads CSVEARNYGYTF. In DNA form, the CDR3 reads TGCAGCGTTGAGGCCAGAAACTATGGCTACACCTTC.